This TCR beta chain came from a study of CD8 T cells in Susac syndrome. To note about this clonotype: Its cognate antigen is unknown.

This CDR3 comprises 12 residues. Germline loops: CDR1 DFQATT, CDR2 SNEGSKA (reference sequence). Study observations and caveats: The study's TCR sequencing and HLA analysis drew on a certain number of individuals. That number was acknowledged as relatively small.

With random hexamers, 0.5 to 1 ug RNA was reverse transcribed. The method of amplification for TCR beta CDR3 was immunoSEQ multiplex PCR, covering 54 Vbeta and 13 Jbeta. TCRdb re-derived calls from the immunoSEQ multiplex PCR reads in MiXCR, one entry per CDR3 protein. The sample shows 120,000 to 150,000 distinct CDR3 sequences, approximately 94% of them seen only once. High-throughput TCR beta sequencing covered peripheral CD8+ and CD4+ T cells. Healthy donors served as age- and sex-matched controls. Sequencing was carried out using CD4+ T cells from PBMCs. This clonotype was sampled from a human donor in good health. The rearrangement links TRBV20-1 to TRBJ1-2, with D maybe TRBD1 (6 bases). Written as DNA, the CDR3 is TGCAGCCCGGGCAGGGGAGACTATGGCTACACCTTC. Translated: CSPGRGDYGYTF.